This entry lists 18 T cell receptor beta chains sequenced from one sample in a study of CD8 T cells in ankylosing spondylitis. TCRdb reanalysed the 5' RACE reads using MiXCR and keeps one entry per CDR3 protein. The table has approximately 130,000 distinct CDR3 sequences, approximately 10% seen once; the top ten hold about 3.8%. Sequencing was carried out using blood, either unsorted or a sorted T cell fraction (not recorded which). Receptors were obtained from a female donor with ankylosing spondylitis or in good health (not recorded which).

This clonotype was seen ten or more times. This chain links TRBV5-1 with TRBJ2-1; no firm D call. Between the trimmed V and J ends, which lost 1 base and 0 bases, there was a span of 5 bases. CDR3 length: 14 residues. Germline lookup yields CDR1 SGHRS and CDR2 YFSETQ. The CDR3 DNA reads as TGCGCCAGCAGCTTGAGGTTCTCCTACAATGAGCAGTTCTTC. Its protein is CASSLRFSYNEQFF. Full variable domain (remainder filled in from reference TRBV5-1 and TRBJ2-1): KAGVTQTPRYLIKTRGQQVTLSCSPISGHRSVSWYQQTPGQGLQFLFEYFSETQRNKGNFPGRFSGRQFSNSRSEMNVSTLELGDSALYLCASSLRFSYNEQFFGPGTRLTVL.

The table lists this clonotype with many counts. The chain carries TRBV6-5 and TRBJ2-3, with TRBD2 identical over 8 bases. Germline CDR1 reads MNHEY; CDR2 reads SVGAGI. This CDR3 comprises 14 residues. V lost 10 bases to trimming and J lost 5 bases; unmatched junction nucleotides: 11. The CDR3: CAKGRGALGDTQYF. The CDR3 DNA is TGTGCCAAGGGGCGGGGGGCCCTCGGAGATACGCAGTATTTT.

This clonotype was counted ten times or more. The chain joins TRBV3-1 to TRBJ2-1, with a weak D call TRBD2 (6 bases). The CDR3 spans 15 residues. CDR1 is LGHDT and CDR2 is YNNKEL in the germline V gene (reference sequence). The germline V and J ends were trimmed by 4 bases and 4 bases, with 14 bases remaining between them. CDR3 nucleotide sequence: TGTGCCAGCAGCCCCGGGACTTCCCGTTACAATGAGCAGTTCTTC. It codes for CASSPGTSRYNEQFF.

In its sample, this clonotype was seen many times. The chain recombines TRBV28 with TRBJ1-1; D gene uncertain. Germline V CDR1 and CDR2: MDHEN, SYDVKM. The CDR3 totals 13 residues. Trimming shortened V by 6 bases and J by 1 base, and 9 bases separated the two germline ends. The CDR3 DNA sequence: TGTGCCAGCAGGACGGAGGGGAACACTGAAGCTTTCTTT. This codes for CASRTEGNTEAFF.

V is TRBV30 and J is TRBJ2-7, with D perhaps matching TRBD1 (5 bases). The CDR3 is 11 amino acids. The germline V gene has CDR1 GTSNPN and CDR2 SVGIG (reference sequence). Trimming pared 5 bases from V and 5 bases from J, leaving 10 bases between. In DNA form, the CDR3 reads TGTGCCTGGGCCCAGGGCCACGAGCAGTACTTC. Translation: CAWAQGHEQYF.

This clonotype was counted at least ten times. The rearrangement uses TRBV7-9 and TRBJ1-1; possibly TRBD1 for D (6 bases). The V gene's germline CDR1 is SEHNR and CDR2 FQNEAQ (reference sequence). Trimming removed 5 bases at V and 10 bases at J, with 26 bases between. The CDR3 is 16 amino acids. CDR3 DNA: TGTGCCAGCAGCCCAGGGGACCCCAACAGGGCTGGGGGAGCTTTCTTT. Amino acid sequence: CASSPGDPNRAGGAFF.

This chain connects TRBV11-2 to TRBJ2-7, with D tentatively TRBD1 (6 bases). The CDR3 totals 11 residues. From germline, CDR1 is SGHAT and CDR2 FQNNGV. With 8 bases removed from V and 8 bases from J, the gap between germline ends came to 13 bases. The chain's CDR3 is CASATGTQQYF. The CDR3 nucleotides are TGTGCCAGCGCAACAGGGACACAGCAGTACTTC.

This clonotype was detected ten times or more. V and J are TRBV9 and TRBJ1-1; 7 nucleotides agree with TRBD1. Germline CDR1 and CDR2: SGDLS and YYNGEE. The junction had 7 bases not matched to a gene; V was cut back by 3 bases and J by 11 bases. The CDR3 extends over 12 amino acids. In nucleotides, the CDR3 is TGTGCCAGCAGCGGGGGGGACAGTTCGGCTTTCTTT. Translating it yields CASSGGDSSAFF.

This clonotype was recorded many times. This chain uses TRBV7-9 with TRBJ1-1; D not resolved. The CDR3 sequence is 15 residues long. The germline gives CDR1 SEHNR, CDR2 FQNEAQ (reference sequence). Trimming removed 3 bases from V and 4 bases from J, with 15 bases in between. The CDR3 here is CASSFTMAGSTEAFF. DNA of the CDR3: TGTGCCAGCAGCTTTACGATGGCAGGCAGCACTGAAGCTTTCTTT. Complete variable domain (other parts from reference TRBV7-9 and TRBJ1-1): DTGVSQNPRHKITKRGQNVTFRCDPISEHNRLYWYRQTLGQGPEFLTYFQNEAQLEKSRLLSDRFSAERPKGSFSTLEIQRTEQGDSAMYLCASSFTMAGSTEAFFGQGTRLTVV.

This clonotype was detected many times. The CDR3 bases are TGTGCCAGCAGCTTATCCCGGAGGTACACTGAAGCTTTCTTT. It yields the protein CASSLSRRYTEAFF. This sequence joins TRBV7-2 and TRBJ1-1, with D unclear. CDR1 and CDR2 (germline): SGHTA, FQGNSA. Trimming shortened V by 2 bases and J by 3 bases, and 10 bases separated the two germline ends. The CDR3 sequence is 14 residues long.

The chain couples TRBV21-1 to TRBJ2-5. TRBV21-1 is a pseudogene. The CDR3 sequence is 11 residues long. The CDR3 loop reads CEVIDRETQYF. The CDR3 DNA is TGTGAGGTCATAGATCGAGAGACCCAGTACTTC.

V is TRBV28 and J is TRBJ1-2, with D unresolved. This CDR3 contains 14 residues. Looked up from germline, CDR1 is MDHEN and CDR2 is SYDVKM. The V end was cut by 4 bases, the J end by 7 bases, with 16 bases between. Here the CDR3 reads CASSSPPGKGGYTF. In nucleotides, the CDR3 is TGTGCCAGCAGTTCCCCACCGGGCAAGGGTGGCTACACCTTC.

This clonotype was counted at least ten times. For the CDR3, the DNA is TGCGCCAGCAGCCGGACAGGGGTTGAAAAACTGTTTTTT. Protein sequence: CASSRTGVEKLFF. The J gene is TRBJ1-4, the V gene TRBV5-1, with 9 bases fitting TRBD1. CDR1 SGHRS and CDR2 YFSETQ come from the germline V gene. The trim removed 4 bases at V and 7 bases at J, leaving 2 bases unmatched. This CDR3 is built from 13 residues.

This clonotype was seen at least ten times. The V call is TRBV10-1, the J call TRBJ2-2; 12 bases map to TRBD2. J gave up 5 bases and V 6 bases, and 7 bases lay outside the gene matches. The CDR3 contains 16 residues. The germline V gene encodes CDR1 WNHNN and CDR2 SYGVQD (reference sequence). CDR3 region: CASSETSGRPTGELFF. CDR3 bases: TGCGCCAGCAGCGAGACTAGCGGGAGACCAACCGGGGAGCTGTTTTTT.

This clonotype was detected many times. The gene calls are TRBV24-1 and TRBJ1-2; D gene unclear. Germline values: CDR1 KGHDR, CDR2 SFDVKD. Trimming took 5 bases from V and 3 from J, leaving 9 bases between them. The CDR3 sequence is 13 residues long. CDR3 in DNA: TGTGCCACCAGTGTGGGCAGCTACTATGGCTACACCTTC. Its protein is CATSVGSYYGYTF.

This clonotype was seen a handful of times. The chain joins TRBV30 to TRBJ1-4; 9 bases line up with TRBD1. The CDR3 consists of 14 residues. V dropped 3 bases and J dropped 8; count of bases not matched to a gene: 7. Germline CDR1 and CDR2: GTSNPN and SVGIG (reference sequence). Here the CDR3 DNA reads TGTGCCTGGAGCCGGGACAGGGAGGAGGAAAAACTGTTTTTT. Translating it yields CAWSRDREEEKLFF.

Notes on this clonotype: The germline gene is not matched at one end of the junction; a read error may be the cause. This chain joins TRBV28 and TRBJ2-3; D may be TRBD2 (6 bases). CDR3 length equals 14 residues. CDR1 is MDHEN and CDR2 is SYDVKM in the germline V gene. CDR3 amino acids: CASSSRGTTDTQCF. CDR3 bases: TGTGCCAGCAGTTCACGGGGGACCACAGATACGCAGTGTTTT.

Turning to this clonotype: This may be a read error, as it is one base from a much larger clone. The chain recombines TRBV7-2 with TRBJ2-1; unclear D gene. The CDR3 is 14 residues long. Germline values: CDR1 SGHTA, CDR2 FQGNSA. DNA for the CDR3: TGTGCCAACAGCTTCTCACTGTCCGGAAATGAGCAGTTCTTC. Residues: CANSFSLSGNEQFF.